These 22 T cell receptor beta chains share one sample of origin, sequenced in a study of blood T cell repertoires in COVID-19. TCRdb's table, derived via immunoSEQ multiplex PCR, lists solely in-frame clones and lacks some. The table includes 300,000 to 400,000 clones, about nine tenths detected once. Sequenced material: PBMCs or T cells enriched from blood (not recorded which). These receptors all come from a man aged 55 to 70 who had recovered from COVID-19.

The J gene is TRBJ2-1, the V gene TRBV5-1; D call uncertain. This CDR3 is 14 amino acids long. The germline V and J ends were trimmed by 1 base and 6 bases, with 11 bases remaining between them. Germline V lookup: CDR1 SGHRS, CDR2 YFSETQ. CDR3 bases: TGCGCCAGCAGCTTGATACCTAACGCCAATGAGCAGTTCTTC. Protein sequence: CASSLIPNANEQFF.

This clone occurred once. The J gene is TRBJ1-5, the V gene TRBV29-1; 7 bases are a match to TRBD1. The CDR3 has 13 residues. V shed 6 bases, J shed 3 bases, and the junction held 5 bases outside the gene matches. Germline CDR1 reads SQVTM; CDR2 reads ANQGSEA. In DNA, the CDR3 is TGCAGCGTCGAGACAGGGTCCAATCAGCCCCAGCATTTT. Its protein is CSVETGSNQPQHF.

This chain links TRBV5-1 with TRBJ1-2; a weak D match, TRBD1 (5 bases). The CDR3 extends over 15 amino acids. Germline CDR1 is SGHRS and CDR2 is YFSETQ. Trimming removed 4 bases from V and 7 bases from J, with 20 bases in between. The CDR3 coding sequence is TGCGCCAGCAGCCCCGGTTTTGGGGTCCAGGGTGGCTACACCTTC. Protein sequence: CASSPGFGVQGGYTF.

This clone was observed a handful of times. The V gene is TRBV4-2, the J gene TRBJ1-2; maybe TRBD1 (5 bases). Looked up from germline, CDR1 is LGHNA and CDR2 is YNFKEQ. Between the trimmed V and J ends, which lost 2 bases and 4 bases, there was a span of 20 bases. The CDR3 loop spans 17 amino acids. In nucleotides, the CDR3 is TGTGCCAGCAGCCAACGTAGTGGGGGGGAGCGCTTCTATGGCTACACCTTC. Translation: CASSQRSGGERFYGYTF.

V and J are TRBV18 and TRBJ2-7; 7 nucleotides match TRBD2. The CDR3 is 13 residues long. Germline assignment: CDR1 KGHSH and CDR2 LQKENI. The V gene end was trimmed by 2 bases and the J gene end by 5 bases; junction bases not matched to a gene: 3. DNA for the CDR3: TGTGCCAGCTCACCAGCCCTAGCGGACGAGCAGTACTTC. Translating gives CASSPALADEQYF.

The CDR3 coding sequence is TGTGCCAGCAGCCAAGATGGGTCGGCTAGCCCACCAAAGCAGTTCTTC. Protein sequence: CASSQDGSASPPKQFF. J is TRBJ2-1 and V is TRBV3-1 (or the pseudogene TRBV3-2); perhaps TRBD2 as D (5 bases). The CDR3 totals 16 residues. CDR1 LGHDT and CDR2 YNNKEL come from the germline V gene (reference sequence). Trimming removed 0 bases at V and 11 bases at J, with 20 bases between.

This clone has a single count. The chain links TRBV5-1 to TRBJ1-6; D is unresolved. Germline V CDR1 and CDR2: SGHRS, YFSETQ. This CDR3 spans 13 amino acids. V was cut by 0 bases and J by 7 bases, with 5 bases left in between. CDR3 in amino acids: CASSLGGNSPLHF. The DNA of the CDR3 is TGCGCCAGCAGCTTGGGAGGGAATTCACCCCTCCACTTT.

CDR3 in DNA: TGTGCCAGCAGCTTGGCAGGGGGGAGTGAAAAACTGTTTTTT. Translation gives CASSLAGGSEKLFF. The chain employs TRBV5-8 and TRBJ1-4; 7 nucleotides match TRBD1. With 0 bases clipped from V and 7 bases from J, the junction kept 3 bases outside the gene matches. CDR1 is SGHTS, CDR2 YDEGEE, per germline. The CDR3 contains 14 residues.

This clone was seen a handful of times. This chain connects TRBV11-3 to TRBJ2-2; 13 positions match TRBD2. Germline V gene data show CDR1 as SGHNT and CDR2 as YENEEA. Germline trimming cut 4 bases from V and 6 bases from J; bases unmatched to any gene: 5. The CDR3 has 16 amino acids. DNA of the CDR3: TGTGCCAGCAGCTCAAGACTAGCGGGAGGACCCGGGGAGCTGTTTTTT. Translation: CASSSRLAGGPGELFF.

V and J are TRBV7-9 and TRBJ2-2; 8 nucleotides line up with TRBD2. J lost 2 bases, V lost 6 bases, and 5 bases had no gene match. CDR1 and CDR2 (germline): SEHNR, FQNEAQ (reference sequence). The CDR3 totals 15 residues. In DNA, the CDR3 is TGTGCCAGCAGGTCACTAGCGGTAAACACCGGGGAGCTGTTTTTT. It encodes CASRSLAVNTGELFF.

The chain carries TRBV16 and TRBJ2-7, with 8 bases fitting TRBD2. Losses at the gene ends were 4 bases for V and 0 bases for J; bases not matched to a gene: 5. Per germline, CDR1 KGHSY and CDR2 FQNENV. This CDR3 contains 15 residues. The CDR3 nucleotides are TGTGCCAGCAGCCTATACAGCGGGAGCTCCTACGAGCAGTACTTC. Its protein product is CASSLYSGSSYEQYF. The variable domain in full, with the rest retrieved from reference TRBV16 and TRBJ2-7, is GEEVAQTPKHLVRGEGQKAKLYCAPIKGHSYVFWYQQVLKNEFKFLISFQNENVFDETGMPKERFSAKCLPNSPCSLEIQATKLEDSAVYFCASSLYSGSSYEQYFGPGTRLTVT.

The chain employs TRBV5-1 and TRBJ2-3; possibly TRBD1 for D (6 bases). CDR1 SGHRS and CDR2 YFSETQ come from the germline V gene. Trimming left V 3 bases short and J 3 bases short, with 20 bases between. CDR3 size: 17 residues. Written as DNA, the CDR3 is TGCGCCAGCAGCTCCTACGGGGCAGGGGTTGGGACAGATACGCAGTATTTT. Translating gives CASSSYGAGVGTDTQYF.

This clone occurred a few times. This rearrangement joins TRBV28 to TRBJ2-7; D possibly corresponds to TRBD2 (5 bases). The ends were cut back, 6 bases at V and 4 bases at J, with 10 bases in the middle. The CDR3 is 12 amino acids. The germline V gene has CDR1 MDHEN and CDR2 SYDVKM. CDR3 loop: CASRTLGYEQYF. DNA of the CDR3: TGTGCCAGCAGGACACTAGGGTACGAGCAGTACTTC. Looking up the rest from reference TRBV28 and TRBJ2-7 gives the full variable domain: DVKVTQSSRYLVKRTGEKVFLECVQDMDHENMFWYRQDPGLGLRLIYFSYDVKMKEKGDIPEGYSVSREKKERFSLILESASTNQTSMYLCASRTLGYEQYFGPGTRLTVT.

The CDR3 region has the DNA TGTGCCAGCAGCTTGGTGGGGGCCACTGAAGCTTTCTTT. Protein: CASSLVGATEAFF. The V call is TRBV5-5, the J call TRBJ1-1; the D gene is possibly TRBD1 (6 bases). Germline V gene data show CDR1 as SGHKS and CDR2 as YYEKEE (reference sequence). V dropped 0 bases and J dropped 4 bases, with 7 bases sitting between them. The CDR3 length is 13 residues.

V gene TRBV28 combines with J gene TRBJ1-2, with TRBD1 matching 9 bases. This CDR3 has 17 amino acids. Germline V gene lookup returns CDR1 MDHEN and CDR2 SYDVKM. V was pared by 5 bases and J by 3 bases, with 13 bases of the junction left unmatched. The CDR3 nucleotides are TGTGCCAGCAGTACTAACCCGGGGACAGGGAGTTACTATGGCTACACCTTC. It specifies CASSTNPGTGSYYGYTF.

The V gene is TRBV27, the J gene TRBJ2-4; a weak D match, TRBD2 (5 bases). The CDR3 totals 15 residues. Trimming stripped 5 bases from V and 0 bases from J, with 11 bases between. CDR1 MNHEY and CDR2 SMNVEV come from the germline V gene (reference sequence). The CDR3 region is CASSPIGRAKNIQYF. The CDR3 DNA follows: TGTGCCAGCAGTCCCATAGGGAGAGCCAAAAACATTCAGTACTTC.

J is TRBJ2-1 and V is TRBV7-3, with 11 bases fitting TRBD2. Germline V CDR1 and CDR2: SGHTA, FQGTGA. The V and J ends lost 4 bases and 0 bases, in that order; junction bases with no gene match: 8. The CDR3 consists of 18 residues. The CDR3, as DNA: TGTGCCAGCAGCTCCGGACTAGCGGGTTTCTACTCCTACAATGAGCAGTTCTTC. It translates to CASSSGLAGFYSYNEQFF. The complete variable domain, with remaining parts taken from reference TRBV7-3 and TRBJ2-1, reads GAGVSQTPSNKVTEKGKYVELRCDPISGHTALYWYRQSLGQGPEFLIYFQGTGAADDSGLPNDRFFAVRPEGSVSTLKIQRTERGDSAVYLCASSSGLAGFYSYNEQFFGPGTRLTVL.

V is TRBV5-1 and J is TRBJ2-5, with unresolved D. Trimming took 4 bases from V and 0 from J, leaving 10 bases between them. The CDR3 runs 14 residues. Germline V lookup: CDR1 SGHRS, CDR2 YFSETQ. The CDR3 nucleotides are TGCGCCAGCAGCCCGACCAGGAACCAAGAGACCCAGTACTTC. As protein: CASSPTRNQETQYF.

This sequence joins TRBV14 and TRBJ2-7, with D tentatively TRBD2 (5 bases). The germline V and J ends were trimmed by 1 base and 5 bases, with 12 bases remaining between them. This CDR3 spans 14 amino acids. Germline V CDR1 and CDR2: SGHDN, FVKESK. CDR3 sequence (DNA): TGTGCCAGCAGCCAAGGTCCGGGAAGTCACGAGCAGTACTTC. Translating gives CASSQGPGSHEQYF.

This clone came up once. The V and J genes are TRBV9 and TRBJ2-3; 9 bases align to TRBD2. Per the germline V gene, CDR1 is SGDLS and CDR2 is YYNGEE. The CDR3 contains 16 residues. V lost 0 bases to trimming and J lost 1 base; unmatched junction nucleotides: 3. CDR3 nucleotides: TGTGCCAGCAGCGTAGGACTAGCGGCCGGCACAGATACGCAGTATTTT. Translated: CASSVGLAAGTDTQYF.

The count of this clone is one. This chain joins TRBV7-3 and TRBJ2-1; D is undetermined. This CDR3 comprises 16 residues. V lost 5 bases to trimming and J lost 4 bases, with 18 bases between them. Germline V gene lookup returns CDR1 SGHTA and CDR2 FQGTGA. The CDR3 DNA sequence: TGTGCCAGCAGCCTCCCGATTCAGGCTCCATACAATGAGCAGTTCTTC. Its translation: CASSLPIQAPYNEQFF.

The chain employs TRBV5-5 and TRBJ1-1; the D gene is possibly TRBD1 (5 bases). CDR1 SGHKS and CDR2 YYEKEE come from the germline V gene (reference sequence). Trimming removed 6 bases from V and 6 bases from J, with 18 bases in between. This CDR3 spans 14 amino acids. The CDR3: CASTLFGGGAEAFF. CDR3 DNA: TGTGCCAGCACCCTATTCGGCGGAGGGGCTGAAGCTTTCTTT.